This T cell receptor (beta chain) stems from a study of human T cells and chemical hapten exposure. The J segment lost 1 base and the V segment lost 0 bases, leaving 4 bases of the junction unmatched. CDR3 length equals 19 residues. Germline V gene lookup returns CDR1 KGHDR and CDR2 SFDVKD. The time point denotes: patch test 1, 2 weeks after DPC sensitization. Described treatment: therapeutic diphenylcyclopropenone sensitization with weekly scalp DPC. This clonotype was seen many times. The antigen is not known. Overall study results and limits: Expanded TCR counts at PT1 were positively correlated with the patch test score.

MiXCR, applied by TCRdb to the RACE reads, yields one record per CDR3 protein. This sample has about 360,000 distinct CDR3 sequences, with approximately 6.9% found just once. Sequenced here: whole blood, sampled in connection with sensitization to the hapten diphenylcyclopropenone (DPC). This chain joins TRBV24-1 and TRBJ2-1, with TRBD2 matching over 14 bases. The receptor was isolated from a woman aged 18 to 35 with alopecia areata. Some clones in this sample may be carry-over from other donors' samples. The CDR3 sequence is CATSDLRTSGGFSYNEQFF. The CDR3 region has the DNA TGTGCCACCAGTGATTTGAGGACTAGCGGGGGGTTTTCCTACAATGAGCAGTTCTTC.